A selection of T cell receptor beta chains follows, all from one sample in a study of shared clonotypes between healthy human individuals. Produced via immunoSEQ multiplex PCR; TCRdb's table is partial and in-frame only. The table lists about 1,900,000 clones, approximately 94% of them singletons. Sequencing input: naive CD8+ T cells sorted from blood. These receptors were taken from a man aged 18 to 35 in good health. Each CDR3 is given with its conserved first and last residue. D genes are given only for firm matches. Not every row has a clone size; where given, it reads once, few, many or a size class.

d_call: NA
clone_size: NA
v_call: TRBV5-6
j_call: TRBJ1-5
cdr3_nt: TGTGCCAGCAGCCGGGACGCCGCGGAGCCCCAGCATTTT
cdr3_aa: CASSRDAAEPQHF

d_call: TRBD1
clone_size: NA
v_call: TRBV2
j_call: TRBJ1-5
cdr3_nt: TGTGCCAGCAGTCCACAGGGGGCTCACAATCAGCCCCAGCATTTT
cdr3_aa: CASSPQGAHNQPQHF

d_call: NA
clone_size: NA
v_call: TRBV28
j_call: TRBJ1-1
cdr3_nt: TGTGCCAGCAGTTCGGCCGCGGATTCGGAGAACACTGAAGCTTTCTTT
cdr3_aa: CASSSAADSENTEAFF

d_call: NA
clone_size: NA
v_call: TRBV6-5
j_call: TRBJ2-2
cdr3_nt: TGTGCCAGCAGTCCTCTAGGGGGGTCCGGGGAGCTGTTTTTT
cdr3_aa: CASSPLGGSGELFF

d_call: NA
clone_size: NA
v_call: TRBV6-5
j_call: TRBJ1-6
cdr3_nt: TGTGCCAGCAATCACCTAGACCCCTATAATTCACCCCTCCACTTT
cdr3_aa: CASNHLDPYNSPLHF

d_call: NA
clone_size: once
v_call: TRBV5-1
j_call: TRBJ2-1
cdr3_nt: TGCGCCAGCAGCCAACTGACTGGGTACAATGAGCAGTTCTTC
cdr3_aa: CASSQLTGYNEQFF

d_call: NA
clone_size: NA
v_call: TRBV2
j_call: TRBJ1-5
cdr3_nt: TGTGCCAGCAGTGAAGGATGGCCGGGGAGCCACTCTAGCAATCAGCCCCAGCATTTT
cdr3_aa: CASSEGWPGSHSSNQPQHF

d_call: TRBD1
clone_size: NA
v_call: TRBV27
j_call: TRBJ1-2
cdr3_nt: TGTGCCAGCAGTTTTACAGGGGGATCCTATGGCTACACCTTC
cdr3_aa: CASSFTGGSYGYTF

d_call: NA
clone_size: NA
v_call: TRBV11-2
j_call: TRBJ1-5
cdr3_nt: TGTGCCAGCAGCTTAGGCAGACATTATAGCAATCAGCCCCAGCATTTT
cdr3_aa: CASSLGRHYSNQPQHF

d_call: NA
clone_size: NA
v_call: TRBV5-4
j_call: TRBJ2-1
cdr3_nt: TGTGCCAGCAGCAGCCTTTCCGGACTGAACTACAATGAGCAGTTCTTC
cdr3_aa: CASSSLSGLNYNEQFF

d_call: NA
clone_size: NA
v_call: TRBV28
j_call: TRBJ2-3
cdr3_nt: TGTGCCAGCAGTTTCTCCAAGGGGGTAATCACAGATACGCAGTATTTT
cdr3_aa: CASSFSKGVITDTQYF

d_call: TRBD1
clone_size: NA
v_call: TRBV18
j_call: TRBJ2-7
cdr3_nt: TGTGCCAGCTCACCGAGGGACAGTTTATTGGAGCAGTACTTC
cdr3_aa: CASSPRDSLLEQYF

d_call: TRBD1
clone_size: NA
v_call: TRBV5-4
j_call: TRBJ1-3
cdr3_nt: TGTGCCAGCAGCCGGGACAGGGGGCTCGGAAACACCATATATTTT
cdr3_aa: CASSRDRGLGNTIYF

d_call: NA
clone_size: once
v_call: TRBV11-2
j_call: TRBJ1-2
cdr3_nt: TGTGCCAGCAGCGAAACCCCCGGACGTCCGAACTATGGCTACACCTTC
cdr3_aa: CASSETPGRPNYGYTF